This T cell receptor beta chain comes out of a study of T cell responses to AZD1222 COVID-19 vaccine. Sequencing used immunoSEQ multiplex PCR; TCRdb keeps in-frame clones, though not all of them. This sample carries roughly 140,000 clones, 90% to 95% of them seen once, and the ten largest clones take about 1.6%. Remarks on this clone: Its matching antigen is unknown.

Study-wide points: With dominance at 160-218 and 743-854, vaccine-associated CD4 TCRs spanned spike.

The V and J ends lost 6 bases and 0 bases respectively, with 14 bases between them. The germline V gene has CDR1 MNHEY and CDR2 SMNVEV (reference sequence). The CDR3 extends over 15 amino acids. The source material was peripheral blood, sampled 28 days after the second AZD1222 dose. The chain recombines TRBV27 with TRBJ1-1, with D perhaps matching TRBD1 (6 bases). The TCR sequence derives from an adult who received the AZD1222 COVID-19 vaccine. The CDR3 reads CASSSRGQLNTEAFF. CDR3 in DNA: TGTGCCAGCAGCAGCCGTGGACAGCTGAACACTGAAGCTTTCTTT.